The 2 T cell receptor beta chains presented below share a single source sample, sequenced in a study of blood T cell repertoires in COVID-19. Assay: immunoSEQ multiplex PCR; the TCRdb copy retains only in-frame clones and omits some. The sample has 200,000 to 250,000 clones, less than 90% seen once. Sequencing was carried out using peripheral blood. These receptor sequences come from a man aged 55 to 70 with acute or convalescent COVID-19.

This chain links TRBV9 with TRBJ2-3, with 8 bases that match TRBD2. The CDR3 sequence is 15 residues long. CDR1 is SGDLS and CDR2 is YYNGEE in the germline V gene. The V gene end was trimmed by 4 bases and the J gene end by 6 bases; junction bases not matched to a gene: 10. The CDR3 coding sequence is TGTGCCAGCAGCCCCATCCGGGGGGGCGAGGATACGCAGTATTTT. Its translation: CASSPIRGGEDTQYF. Complete variable domain (other parts from reference TRBV9 and TRBJ2-3): DSGVTQTPKHLITATGQRVTLRCSPRSGDLSVYWYQQSLDQGLQFLIQYYNGEERAKGNILERFSAQQFPDLHSELNLSSLELGDSALYFCASSPIRGGEDTQYFGPGTRLTVL.

V usage is TRBV7-9 and J usage is TRBJ1-2; the D gene is possibly TRBD1 (5 bases). V was trimmed by 4 bases and J by 4 bases, leaving 16 bases between them. From germline, CDR1 is SEHNR and CDR2 FQNEAQ (reference sequence). This CDR3 is built from 15 residues. The CDR3 region is CASSSHIDRIYGYTF. In DNA, the CDR3 is TGTGCCAGCAGCTCGCATATCGACAGAATCTATGGCTACACCTTC.